These 25 T cell receptor beta chains originate from one sample sequenced in a study of beta chain features in type 1 diabetes. The study, taken as a whole, reports: Shorter TCRB CDR3s, moderately but significantly so, marked every one of the four CD4+ subsets in Type 1 diabetes patients.

No antigen is known for these receptors. The whole isolated RNA underwent reverse transcription, so sequencing captured expressed TCRB transcripts. Sequencing was performed with immunoSEQ multiplex PCR; in TCRdb, only in-frame clones are kept and a portion is missing. This sample has around 360,000 clones; around 12% occur once, and the top ten carry 0.0095% to 0.012%. Sequenced: naive CD4+ T cells from blood. Every receptor here comes from a woman aged 18-35 years with type 1 diabetes.

This clone has only a few counts. This rearrangement joins TRBV7-9 to TRBJ1-1; no definite D call. The CDR3 length is 13 residues. V shed 3 bases and J shed 3 bases, with 8 bases lying between them. Germline CDR1 and CDR2: SEHNR and FQNEAQ (reference sequence). Here the CDR3 reads CASSLQVDTEAFF. CDR3 DNA sequence: TGTGCCAGCAGCTTGCAGGTCGACACTGAAGCTTTCTTT.

The V and J genes are TRBV28 and TRBJ1-4; 8 nucleotides agree with TRBD1. The V segment lost 6 bases and the J segment 10 bases; nucleotides outside the gene matches: 10. CDR3 size: 14 residues. Germline V gives CDR1 MDHEN, CDR2 SYDVKM. The CDR3 nucleotides read TGTGCCAGCAGGACGACAGGGGAAGGGGGAAAACTGTTTTTT. Translation: CASRTTGEGGKLFF.

In its sample, this clone was seen once. The rearrangement links TRBV27 to TRBJ2-7, with 7 bases that match TRBD1. Germline CDR1 and CDR2: MNHEY and SMNVEV (reference sequence). Trimming took 5 bases from V and 0 from J; bases not matched to a gene: 4. CDR3 length: 14 residues. The DNA for the CDR3 is TGTGCCAGCAGTCACCGGGACAGCTCCTACGAGCAGTACTTC. The encoded protein is CASSHRDSSYEQYF.

The gene calls are TRBV9 and TRBJ2-7; the D gene is possibly TRBD1 (6 bases). V was shortened by 3 bases and J by 1 base, with 11 bases between the two germline ends. This CDR3 is 14 amino acids long. Germline V CDR1 and CDR2: SGDLS, YYNGEE. The CDR3 loop is CASSAGTTSYEQYF. CDR3 coding DNA: TGTGCCAGCAGCGCCGGGACAACTTCCTACGAGCAGTACTTC.

This clone turned up a few times. The chain carries TRBV28 and TRBJ2-7, with TRBD2 as a possible D gene (6 bases). Looked up from germline, CDR1 is MDHEN and CDR2 is SYDVKM. The CDR3 has 13 amino acids. Trimming stripped 2 bases from V and 3 bases from J, with 8 bases between. The DNA of the CDR3 is TGTGCCAGCAGTTTACCGGGGGTCTACGAGCAGTACTTC. This translates into CASSLPGVYEQYF. Looking up the rest from reference TRBV28 and TRBJ2-7 gives the full variable domain: DVKVTQSSRYLVKRTGEKVFLECVQDMDHENMFWYRQDPGLGLRLIYFSYDVKMKEKGDIPEGYSVSREKKERFSLILESASTNQTSMYLCASSLPGVYEQYFGPGTRLTVT.

V and J are TRBV7-2 and TRBJ1-1, with D unclear. The V gene's germline CDR1 is SGHTA and CDR2 FQGNSA. The CDR3 is 15 residues long. The V and J ends lost 4 bases and 4 bases respectively, with 16 bases between them. The CDR3, as DNA: TGTGCCAGCAGCTCCCGTACACGAAGTGGCACTGAAGCTTTCTTT. Translation: CASSSRTRSGTEAFF. Combining the CDR3 with reference TRBV7-2 and TRBJ1-1 gives the whole variable domain GAGVSQSPSNKVTEKGKDVELRCDPISGHTALYWYRQSLGQGLEFLIYFQGNSAPDKSGLPSDRFSAERTGGSVSTLTIQRTQQEDSAVYLCASSSRTRSGTEAFFGQGTRLTVV.

This clone was observed a few times. This sequence joins TRBV11-2 and TRBJ2-1; TRBD2 agrees at 12 bases. Germline assignment: CDR1 SGHAT and CDR2 FQNNGV. With 0 bases clipped from V and 15 bases from J, the junction kept 9 bases outside the gene matches. The CDR3 extends over 15 amino acids. CDR3 loop: CASSLDWLAGGGGFF. The CDR3 nucleotides read TGTGCCAGCAGCTTAGATTGGCTAGCGGGAGGGGGAGGGTTCTTC.

The table lists this clone with a few counts. The chain uses TRBV9 and TRBJ1-1; 10 positions match TRBD1. From germline, CDR1 is SGDLS and CDR2 YYNGEE. The CDR3 loop spans 15 amino acids. V lost 2 bases to trimming and J lost 1 base; unmatched junction nucleotides: 2. The CDR3 region is CASSVGQGTNTEAFF. The DNA for the CDR3 is TGTGCCAGCAGCGTGGGACAGGGGACGAACACTGAAGCTTTCTTT.

This clone has just a few counts. J is TRBJ1-1 and V is TRBV5-6; D gene uncertain. With 3 bases removed from V and 4 bases from J, the gap between germline ends came to 13 bases. CDR1 SGHDT and CDR2 YYEEEE come from the germline V gene. The CDR3 is made up of 14 amino acids. The CDR3 is CASSYNSFGTEAFF. CDR3 nucleotides: TGTGCCAGCAGCTACAACAGCTTTGGCACTGAAGCTTTCTTT.

This clone has a handful of counts. The genes are TRBV28 and TRBJ1-2, with D possibly being TRBD1 (5 bases). V lost 2 bases, J lost 5 bases, and 9 bases lay in between. Looked up from germline, CDR1 is MDHEN and CDR2 is SYDVKM. The CDR3 runs to 13 residues. The CDR3 coding sequence is TGTGCCAGCAGTTTACCCGCAGGGTATGGCTACACCTTC. It yields the protein CASSLPAGYGYTF.

This clone was detected only a few times. The chain carries TRBV4-3 and TRBJ1-2; D is uncertain. The CDR3 has 13 residues. V was clipped by 2 bases and J by 4 bases, with 8 bases between them. Germline CDR1 and CDR2: LGHNA and YSLEER. The CDR3 loop reads CASSQSPIYGYTF. The CDR3 DNA sequence: TGCGCCAGCAGCCAAAGCCCCATCTATGGCTACACCTTC.

CDR3 sequence (DNA): TGTGCCAGCAGCTTAACTAGCTTCCAGACCCAGTACTTC. Protein sequence: CASSLTSFQTQYF. This chain links TRBV7-2 with TRBJ2-5; possibly TRBD2 for D (6 bases). V lost 2 bases, J lost 6 bases, and 10 bases lay in between. The length of the CDR3 is 13 residues. Germline V gives CDR1 SGHTA, CDR2 FQGNSA.

This clone came up a few times. The genes are TRBV10-3 and TRBJ2-5; D possibly corresponds to TRBD2 (5 bases). V was clipped by 6 bases and J by 2 bases, with 7 bases between them. CDR3 length equals 12 residues. Germline CDR1 ENHRY, CDR2 SYGVKD. CDR3 sequence (DNA): TGTGCCATCAGGGGAGCACAAGAGACCCAGTACTTC. This translates into CAIRGAQETQYF.

This clone has only a few counts. This chain connects TRBV7-9 to TRBJ2-1; 12 nucleotides line up with TRBD2. This CDR3 has 19 amino acids. The trim removed 3 bases at V and 2 bases at J, leaving 11 bases unmatched. Germline CDR1 SEHNR, CDR2 FQNEAQ (reference sequence). The CDR3 region has the DNA TGTGCCAGCAGCTTCTTTAGGACTAGCGGGGCCCTAGCCTACAATGAGCAGTTCTTC. It translates to CASSFFRTSGALAYNEQFF.

The chain is built from TRBV9 and TRBJ2-7, with D maybe TRBD2 (6 bases). The CDR3 spans 15 residues. V lost 0 bases to trimming and J lost 3 bases, with 13 bases between them. The germline V gene has CDR1 SGDLS and CDR2 YYNGEE. CDR3 sequence: CASSVAGGSGYEQYF. CDR3 coding DNA: TGTGCCAGCAGCGTAGCTGGGGGGTCGGGCTACGAGCAGTACTTC.

This clone appeared a few times. V is TRBV13 and J is TRBJ2-5; no firm D call. The V gene's germline CDR1 is PRHDT and CDR2 FYEKMQ (reference sequence). CDR3 length equals 11 residues. V lost 2 bases and J lost 5, with 3 bases in between. This chain's CDR3 is CASSLRETQYF. The DNA for the CDR3 is TGTGCCAGCAGCTTACGGGAGACCCAGTACTTC.

The table lists this clone with a few counts. V usage is TRBV4-2 and J usage is TRBJ2-5; D not resolved. V was trimmed by 0 bases and J by 5 bases, leaving 10 bases between them. The CDR3 consists of 14 residues. Germline CDR1 is LGHNA and CDR2 is YNFKEQ. The CDR3 protein is CASSQDKYWETQYF. The CDR3 nucleotides read TGTGCCAGCAGCCAAGATAAGTACTGGGAGACCCAGTACTTC.

The rearrangement joins TRBV5-6 to TRBJ1-4; D gene unclear. V gave up 2 bases and J gave up 8 bases, with 10 bases separating them. Germline values: CDR1 SGHDT, CDR2 YYEEEE. This CDR3 spans 13 amino acids. CDR3: CASSLAAAEKLFF. The CDR3 coding sequence is TGTGCCAGCAGCTTAGCGGCGGCGGAAAAACTGTTTTTT.

The chain couples TRBV6-6 to TRBJ2-3; TRBD2 matches at 8 bases. V dropped 8 bases and J dropped 5; count of bases not matched to a gene: 15. The V gene's germline CDR1 is MNHNY and CDR2 SVGAGI (reference sequence). CDR3 length equals 16 residues. CDR3 bases: TGTGCCAGCCGACCCGCGGGAGGCCCTGCGGGAGATACGCAGTATTTT. It encodes CASRPAGGPAGDTQYF.

This clone has a handful of counts. The genes are TRBV7-9 and TRBJ2-1, with D perhaps TRBD2 (5 bases). Per the germline V gene, CDR1 is SEHNR and CDR2 is FQNEAQ (reference sequence). With 1 base removed from V and 2 bases from J, the gap between germline ends came to 9 bases. The length of the CDR3 is 15 residues. The CDR3 loop reads CASSLGLAPYNEQFF. In DNA form, the CDR3 reads TGTGCCAGCAGCTTAGGGCTAGCCCCCTACAATGAGCAGTTCTTC.

This clone came up a few times. The chain employs TRBV19 and TRBJ2-7; D uncertain. Trimming removed 4 bases from V and 0 bases from J, with 16 bases in between. From germline, CDR1 is LNHDA and CDR2 SQIVND (reference sequence). This CDR3 has 16 amino acids. The CDR3 coding sequence is TGTGCCAGTAGTAGAAATGGGCAGTCGAGCTCCTACGAGCAGTACTTC. Encoded protein: CASSRNGQSSSYEQYF.

This clone has more than one count but fewer than ten. The chain combines TRBV11-2 with TRBJ2-2, with D perhaps matching TRBD1 (6 bases). Trimming removed 4 bases from V and 7 bases from J, with 13 bases in between. Germline-derived CDR1 and CDR2 are SGHAT and FQNNGV. This CDR3 has 14 residues. The CDR3 loop is CASSSQGSGGELFF. For the CDR3, the DNA is TGTGCCAGCAGCTCTCAGGGGTCCGGCGGGGAGCTGTTTTTT.

This clone was counted a few times. The chain is built from TRBV7-9 and TRBJ1-1, with D perhaps TRBD1 (6 bases). CDR1 and CDR2 from the germline V gene are SEHNR and FQNEAQ (reference sequence). Trimming cost V 4 bases and J 3 bases, with 18 bases left between them. The CDR3 runs to 16 residues. CDR3 in DNA: TGTGCCAGCAGCTCCCTAGGGGGTCCTGAGGACACTGAAGCTTTCTTT. This gives the protein CASSSLGGPEDTEAFF.

This clone has more than one count but fewer than ten. Within the sample, other DNA sequences also encode this same CDR3. The chain couples TRBV7-9 to TRBJ1-2; D is possibly TRBD1 (6 bases). From germline, CDR1 is SEHNR and CDR2 FQNEAQ (reference sequence). The CDR3 covers 12 residues. V was trimmed by 5 bases and J by 4 bases, leaving 8 bases between them. The CDR3 spells CASSTTGYGYTF. The CDR3 region has the DNA TGTGCCAGCAGCACGACAGGCTATGGCTACACCTTC.

This clone was found a few times. This chain joins TRBV20-1 and TRBJ2-7, with unresolved D. V was trimmed by 7 bases and J by 0 bases, leaving 7 bases between them. Germline V gives CDR1 DFQATT, CDR2 SNEGSKA (reference sequence). The CDR3 runs 11 residues. DNA for the CDR3: TGCAGTGTGGGCAGCTCCTACGAGCAGTACTTC. Amino acids: CSVGSSYEQYF.